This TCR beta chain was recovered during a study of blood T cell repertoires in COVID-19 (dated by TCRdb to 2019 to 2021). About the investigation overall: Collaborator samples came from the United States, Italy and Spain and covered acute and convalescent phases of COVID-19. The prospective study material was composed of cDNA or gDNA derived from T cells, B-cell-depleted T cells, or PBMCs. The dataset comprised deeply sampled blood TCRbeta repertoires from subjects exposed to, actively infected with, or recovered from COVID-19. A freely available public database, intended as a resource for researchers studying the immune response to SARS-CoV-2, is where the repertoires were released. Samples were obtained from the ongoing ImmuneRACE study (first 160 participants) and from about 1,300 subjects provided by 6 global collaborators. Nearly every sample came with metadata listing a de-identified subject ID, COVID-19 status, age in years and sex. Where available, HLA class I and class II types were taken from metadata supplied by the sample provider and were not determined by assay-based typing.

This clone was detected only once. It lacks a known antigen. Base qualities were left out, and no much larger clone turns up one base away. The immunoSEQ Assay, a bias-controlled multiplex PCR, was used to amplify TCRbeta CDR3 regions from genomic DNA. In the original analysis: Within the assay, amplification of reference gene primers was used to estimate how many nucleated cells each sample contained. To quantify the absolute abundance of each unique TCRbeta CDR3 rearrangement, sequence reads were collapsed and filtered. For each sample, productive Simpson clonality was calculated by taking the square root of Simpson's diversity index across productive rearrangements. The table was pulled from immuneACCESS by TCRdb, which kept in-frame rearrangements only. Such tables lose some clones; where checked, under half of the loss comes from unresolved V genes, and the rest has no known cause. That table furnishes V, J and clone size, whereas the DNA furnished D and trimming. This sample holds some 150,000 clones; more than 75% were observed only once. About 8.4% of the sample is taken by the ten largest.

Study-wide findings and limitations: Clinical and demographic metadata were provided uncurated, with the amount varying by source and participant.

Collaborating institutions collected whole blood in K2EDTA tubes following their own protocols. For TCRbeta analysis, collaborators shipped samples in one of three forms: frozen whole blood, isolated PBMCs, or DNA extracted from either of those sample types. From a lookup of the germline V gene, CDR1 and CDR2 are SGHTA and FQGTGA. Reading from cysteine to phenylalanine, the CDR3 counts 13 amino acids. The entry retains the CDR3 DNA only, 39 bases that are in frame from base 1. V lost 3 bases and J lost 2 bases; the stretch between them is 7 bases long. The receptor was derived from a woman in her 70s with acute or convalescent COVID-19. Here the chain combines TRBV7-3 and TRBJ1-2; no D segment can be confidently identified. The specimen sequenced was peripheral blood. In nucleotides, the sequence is TGTGCCAGCAGCTTGGGCAACAACTATGGCTACACCTTC. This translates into CASSLGNNYGYTF.